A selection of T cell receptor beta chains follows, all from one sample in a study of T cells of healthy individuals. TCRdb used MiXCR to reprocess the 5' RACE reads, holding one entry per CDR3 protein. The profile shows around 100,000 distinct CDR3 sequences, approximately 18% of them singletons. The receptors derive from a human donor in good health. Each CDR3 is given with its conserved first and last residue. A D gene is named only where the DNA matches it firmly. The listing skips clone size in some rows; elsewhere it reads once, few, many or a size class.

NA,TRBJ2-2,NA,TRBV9,CASSPYGDPIYGELFF,TGTGCCAGCAGCCCGTATGGGGACCCGATATACGGGGAGCTGTTTTTT
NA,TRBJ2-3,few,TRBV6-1,CASSALTGDTDTQYF,TGTGCCAGCAGTGCGTTGACGGGGGACACAGATACGCAGTATTTT
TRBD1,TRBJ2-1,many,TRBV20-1,CSARVRGGQGPYNEQFF,TGCAGTGCTAGAGTACGTGGTGGACAGGGACCATACAATGAGCAGTTCTTC
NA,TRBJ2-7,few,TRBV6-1,CASSVQGYSYEQYF,TGTGCCAGCAGTGTCCAGGGCTACTCCTACGAGCAGTACTTC
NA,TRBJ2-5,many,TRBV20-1,CSARDPVQETQYF,TGCAGTGCTAGGGACCCGGTCCAAGAGACCCAGTACTTC
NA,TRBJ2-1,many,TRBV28,CASSFKSQNYFNEQFF,TGTGCCAGCAGTTTCAAAAGCCAAAACTATTTTAATGAGCAGTTCTTC
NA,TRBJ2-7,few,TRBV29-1,CSPKYSSGTYEQYF,TGCAGCCCTAAATATTCCTCAGGTACCTACGAGCAGTACTTC
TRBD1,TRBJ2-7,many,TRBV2,CASSPGTGAIREQYF,TGTGCCAGCTCCCCCGGGACAGGGGCAATCAGGGAGCAGTACTTC
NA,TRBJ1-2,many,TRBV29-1,CSVDLEGRNYGYTF,TGCAGCGTTGATTTGGAAGGAAGGAACTATGGCTACACCTTC
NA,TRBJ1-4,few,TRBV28,CASSLYRSNEKLFF,TGTGCCAGCAGTTTATATCGATCAAATGAAAAACTGTTTTTT
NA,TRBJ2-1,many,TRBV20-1,CSARVPGNEQFF,TGCAGTGCTAGAGTACCGGGGAATGAGCAGTTCTTC
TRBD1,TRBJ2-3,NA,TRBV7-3,CASSSRQGRTDTQYF,TGTGCCAGCAGCAGCCGACAGGGAAGAACAGATACGCAGTATTTT
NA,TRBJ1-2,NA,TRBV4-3,CASSQVIGRVRDGYTF,TGCGCCAGCAGCCAAGTAATCGGCAGGGTCCGTGATGGCTACACCTTC
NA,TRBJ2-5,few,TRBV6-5,CASSYSRTQETQYF,TGTGCCAGCAGTTACTCTCGGACACAAGAGACCCAGTACTTC
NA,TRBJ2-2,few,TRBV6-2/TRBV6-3,CASRASPGAKPGELFF,TGTGCCAGCAGGGCCTCACCGGGCGCCAAACCCGGGGAGCTGTTTTTT
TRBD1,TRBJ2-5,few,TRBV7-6,CASSLDRGQETQYF,TGTGCCAGCAGCTTGGACAGGGGCCAAGAGACCCAGTACTTC
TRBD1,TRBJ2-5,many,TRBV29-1,CSVSWDSQETQYF,TGCAGCGTGTCTTGGGACAGCCAAGAGACCCAGTACTTC
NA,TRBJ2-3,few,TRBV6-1,CASSPTGVGTDTQYF,TGTGCCAGCAGCCCAACGGGAGTAGGAACAGATACGCAGTATTTT
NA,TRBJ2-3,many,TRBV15,CATSGGGPTDTQYF,TGTGCCACCAGTGGGGGGGGGCCCACAGATACGCAGTATTTT
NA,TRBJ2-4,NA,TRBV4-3,CASSPFWGRPAKNIQYF,TGCGCCAGCAGCCCGTTCTGGGGCAGGCCCGCCAAAAACATTCAGTACTTC
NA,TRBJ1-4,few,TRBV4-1,CASSQGDIQGTNEKLFF,TGCGCCAGCAGCCAAGGGGATATCCAGGGAACTAATGAAAAACTGTTTTTT
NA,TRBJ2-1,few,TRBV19,CASNSGSAHSYNEQFF,TGTGCCAGTAATTCGGGGAGCGCCCACTCCTACAATGAGCAGTTCTTC
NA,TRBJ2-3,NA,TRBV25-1,CASNGRRDTQYF,TGTGCCAGCAACGGACGGAGGGATACGCAGTATTTT
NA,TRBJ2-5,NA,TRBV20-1,CSAREYETQYF,TGCAGTGCTAGAGAGTACGAGACCCAGTACTTC
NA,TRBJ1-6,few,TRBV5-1,CASSSTQGTMSPLHF,TGCGCCAGCAGCTCTACACAGGGTACAATGTCACCCCTCCACTTT
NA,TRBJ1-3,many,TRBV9,CASSVDSFSGNTIYF,TGTGCCAGCAGCGTAGACTCTTTCTCTGGAAACACCATATATTTT
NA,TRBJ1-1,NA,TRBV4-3,CASSQDGVGNTEAFF,TGCGCCAGCAGCCAAGATGGTGTGGGGAACACTGAAGCTTTCTTT
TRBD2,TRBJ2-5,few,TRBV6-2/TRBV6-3,CASRPGLADQETQYF,TGTGCCAGCAGACCAGGACTAGCGGACCAAGAGACCCAGTACTTC
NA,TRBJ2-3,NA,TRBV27,CASSLVGGTDTQYF,TGTGCCAGCAGTTTGGTAGGCGGCACAGATACGCAGTATTTT
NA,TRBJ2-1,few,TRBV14,CASSQDPGDAYNEQFF,TGTGCCAGCAGCCAAGATCCGGGAGACGCCTACAATGAGCAGTTCTTC
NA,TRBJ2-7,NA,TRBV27,CASSWDGFREQYF,TGTGCCAGCAGTTGGGACGGATTCAGAGAGCAGTACTTC
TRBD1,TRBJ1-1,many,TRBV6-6,CASSPRTGGEGTEAFF,TGTGCCAGCAGCCCCCGGACAGGGGGCGAAGGAACTGAAGCTTTCTTT
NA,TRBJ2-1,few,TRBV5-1,CASSLVAGSPSEQFF,TGCGCCAGCAGCTTGGTTGCGGGATCCCCAAGTGAGCAGTTCTTC